This T cell receptor beta chain was identified in a study of blood T cells in healthy people across ages. Study-level points and caveats: Both higher diversity and more naive CD4+ cells marked long-lived donors when set against aged donors.

Germline assignment: CDR1 LNHDA and CDR2 SQIVND (reference sequence). The CDR3 runs to 14 residues. V gave up 3 bases and J gave up 3 bases, with 9 bases separating them. Points on this clonotype: As yet, its antigen is unknown.

Sample-barcoded 5' priming and a J-beta primer mix drove a second PCR of about 7 to 12 cycles. TCRdb ran MiXCR on the 5' RACE reads and lists one entry per CDR3 protein. The sample includes about 1.8 million distinct CDR3 sequences, roughly 52% of them seen just once. Peripheral blood, roughly 9.3 milliliters per donor, was collected. Researchers report isolating at least 7 million PBMCs per sample. The J gene is TRBJ1-5, the V gene TRBV19; D is uncertain. The sample was blood. The receptor was isolated from a woman between 40 and 55 years old in good health. This chain's CDR3 is CASSILTDNQPQHF. In nucleotides, the CDR3 is TGTGCCAGTAGTATCCTTACGGACAATCAGCCCCAGCATTTT.